This is a list of T cell receptor beta chains from one sample in a study of T cell repertoires in cytomegalovirus infection. A single record per CDR3 protein comes from TCRdb applying MiXCR to the reads. The data hold some 590,000 distinct CDR3 sequences, with approximately 40% observed a single time. Which antigens these TCRs recognize remains unknown. The material sequenced was cultured PBMCs, taken from culture after CMV antigen stimulation. Receptors originate from a human donor in good health (CMV status not recorded). Some clones in this sample may be carry-over from other donors' samples. Both conserved end residues are part of each CDR3. The D gene is left open where the match is weak. Not all rows give a size; the values are once, few, many and, for expanded clones, a class.

NA	NA	TRBV7-2	TRBJ1-1	CASSSRGRTIKAFF	TGTGCCAGCAGCTCCCGCGGACGCACAATTAAAGCTTTCTTT
many	NA	TRBV7-8	TRBJ1-6	CASSLRRDSPLHF	TGTGCCAGCAGCTTAAGGAGGGATTCACCCCTCCACTTT
few	NA	TRBV11-1	TRBJ1-4	CASSYRANEKLFF	TGTGCCAGCAGCTACAGGGCTAATGAAAAACTGTTTTTT
NA	TRBD2	TRBV7-7	TRBJ2-5	CASSQRLAGRETQYF	TGTGCCAGCAGCCAAAGACTAGCGGGGCGTGAGACCCAGTACTTC
NA	NA	TRBV10-1	TRBJ2-3	CASSEPGENTQYF	TGCGCCAGCAGTGAGCCAGGAGAAAATACGCAGTATTTT
NA	NA	TRBV7-2	TRBJ2-7	CASSFLQGYEQYF	TGTGCCAGCAGCTTTTTGCAGGGCTACGAGCAGTACTTC
once	TRBD2	TRBV2	TRBJ2-5	CASRVTSGAETQYF	TGTGCCAGCAGGGTGACTAGCGGGGCAGAGACCCAGTACTTC
NA	NA	TRBV5-6	TRBJ2-7	CASRTRDYYEQYF	TGTGCCAGCAGGACCCGGGATTACTACGAGCAGTACTTC
NA	NA	TRBV6-2/TRBV6-3	TRBJ1-5	CASSRREDQPQHF	TGTGCCAGCAGTCGCAGGGAGGATCAGCCCCAGCATTTT
NA	NA	TRBV7-8	TRBJ1-6	CASSRPGRTLHF	TGTGCCAGCAGCCGCCCCGGCCGTACCCTCCACTTT
few	TRBD2	TRBV4-1	TRBJ2-4	CASSQVIAGGPQYIQYF	TGCGCCAGCAGCCAAGTCATAGCGGGGGGGCCCCAATACATTCAGTACTTC
NA	NA	TRBV24-1	TRBJ2-3	CATSDLRADTQYF	TGTGCCACCAGTGATTTGCGGGCAGATACGCAGTATTTT
few	TRBD2	TRBV12-5	TRBJ2-1	CASGSTSGNEQFF	TGTGCTAGTGGTTCAACTAGCGGCAATGAGCAGTTCTTC
NA	TRBD1	TRBV11-2	TRBJ1-1	CASAGTGGTEAFF	TGTGCCAGCGCCGGGACAGGGGGCACTGAAGCTTTCTTT
once	TRBD1	TRBV6-2/TRBV6-3	TRBJ2-1	CASSYVGQGINEQFF	TGTGCCAGCAGTTACGTGGGACAGGGGATCAATGAGCAGTTCTTC
NA	NA	TRBV29-1	TRBJ2-5	CSVEGGALPSGETQYF	TGCAGCGTTGAGGGGGGGGCCCTCCCTTCAGGAGAGACCCAGTACTTC
NA	TRBD1	TRBV28	TRBJ2-2	CATHQGVTGELFF	TGTGCCACCCACCAGGGGGTCACCGGGGAGCTGTTTTTT
NA	TRBD2	TRBV7-2	TRBJ2-5	CASRPTSGGETQYF	TGTGCCAGCAGACCTACTAGCGGGGGGGAGACCCAGTACTTC
NA	NA	TRBV11-3	TRBJ2-5	CTSSPGGGQARAHKETQYF	TGTACCAGCAGCCCAGGCGGGGGACAGGCAAGGGCCCACAAAGAGACCCAGTACTTC
NA	TRBD1	TRBV11-2	TRBJ2-7	CASSPGTGELYEQYF	TGTGCCAGCAGCCCCGGGACAGGGGAACTCTACGAGCAGTACTTC
NA	TRBD2	TRBV6-5	TRBJ2-7	CASSYKASGMSSYEQYF	TGTGCCAGCAGTTACAAGGCTAGCGGGATGAGCTCCTACGAGCAGTACTTC
NA	NA	TRBV10-3	TRBJ1-1	CAIRPQGMNTEAFF	TGTGCCATCAGGCCACAAGGTATGAACACTGAAGCTTTCTTT
NA	TRBD1	TRBV27	TRBJ1-2	CASSRGRGLTNYGYTF	TGTGCCAGCAGTAGGGGCAGGGGGCTGACTAACTATGGCTACACCTTC
NA	NA	TRBV7-2	TRBJ2-3	CASSPLRGRNTQYF	TGTGCCAGCAGCCCTCTTAGGGGCCGGAATACGCAGTATTTT
few	NA	TRBV11-2	TRBJ2-1	CASSPSFRPDEQFF	TGTGCCAGCAGCCCCAGTTTTCGACCCGATGAGCAGTTCTTC
NA	NA	TRBV7-2	TRBJ1-6	CASRFGGVLRNSPLHF	TGTGCCAGCAGGTTCGGAGGGGTTCTTCGTAATTCACCCCTCCACTTT
NA	TRBD2	TRBV11-3	TRBJ2-7	CASSHSGSPGEQYF	TGTGCCAGCAGCCATAGCGGGAGCCCTGGCGAGCAGTACTTC
NA	TRBD1	TRBV7-2	TRBJ1-5	CASSNGTGGSYSNQPQHF	TGTGCCAGCAGCAACGGGACAGGGGGATCTTATAGCAATCAGCCCCAGCATTTT
few	NA	TRBV28	TRBJ2-2	CASSYRGTGELFF	TGTGCCAGCTCATACCGGGGAACCGGGGAGCTGTTTTTT
few	TRBD1	TRBV6-6	TRBJ2-2	CASSYLHQGVGGELFF	TGTGCCAGCAGTTACCTGCACCAGGGGGTCGGCGGGGAGCTGTTTTTT
few	NA	TRBV19	TRBJ1-1	CASSLRSYEYTEAFF	TGTGCCAGTAGTCTCCGATCTTATGAGTACACTGAAGCTTTCTTT
NA	TRBD2	TRBV18	TRBJ2-7	CASSPRLGGENEQYF	TGTGCCAGCTCACCACGACTCGGGGGGGAGAACGAGCAGTACTTC
NA	TRBD1	TRBV7-2	TRBJ1-6	CASRPIGTGVRSPLHF	TGTGCCAGCCGGCCGATTGGGACAGGGGTACGGTCACCCCTCCACTTT
NA	NA	TRBV2	TRBJ1-2	CASRGDSRLGGYTF	TGTGCCAGCAGGGGTGACAGCCGCCTCGGCGGCTACACCTTC
NA	NA	TRBV4-1	TRBJ2-5	CASSPTGFATQYF	TGCGCCAGCAGCCCCACTGGGTTCGCGACCCAGTACTTC
few	TRBD1	TRBV7-2	TRBJ1-1	CASSSRTQGGGYEAFF	TGTGCCAGCAGCTCAAGAACTCAGGGGGGGGGATATGAAGCTTTCTTT
NA	TRBD1	TRBV10-2	TRBJ1-1	CASSRRPRDRGVGTEAFF	TGCGCCAGCAGTCGAAGGCCCAGGGACAGGGGTGTGGGCACTGAAGCTTTCTTT
many	NA	TRBV7-2	TRBJ2-5	CASSSQQGQETQYF	TGTGCCAGCAGCTCACAACAGGGTCAAGAGACCCAGTACTTC
few	TRBD1	TRBV12-3/TRBV12-4	TRBJ2-3	CASAPRDSSFTDTQYF	TGTGCCAGCGCTCCTCGGGACAGCAGCTTTACAGATACGCAGTATTTT
few	NA	TRBV4-2	TRBJ2-1	CASSQDVGNEQFF	TGTGCCAGCAGCCAAGATGTGGGCAATGAGCAGTTCTTC
NA	NA	TRBV29-1	TRBJ2-3	CSVERRGQPAYTQYF	TGCAGCGTTGAGAGGAGGGGGCAACCTGCGTATACGCAGTATTTT
few	TRBD1	TRBV12-3/TRBV12-4	TRBJ1-2	CASIPGTGGYGYTF	TGTGCCAGCATCCCCGGGACAGGAGGCTATGGCTACACCTTC
few	NA	TRBV2	TRBJ2-1	CASRGYEQFF	TGTGCCAGCAGGGGTTATGAGCAGTTCTTC
NA	TRBD2	TRBV11-2	TRBJ2-7	CASSLGLAGNYYEQYF	TGTGCCAGCAGCCTGGGACTAGCGGGGAACTACTACGAGCAGTACTTC
few	TRBD1	TRBV7-2	TRBJ2-2	CASSLDRGYGELFF	TGTGCCAGCAGCTTAGACAGGGGGTACGGGGAGCTGTTTTTT
NA	NA	TRBV19	TRBJ2-1	CASSAGYQSNEQFF	TGTGCCAGTAGTGCGGGGTACCAGAGTAATGAGCAGTTCTTC
NA	NA	TRBV12-3/TRBV12-4	TRBJ2-1	CASSLAPDGKEQFF	TGTGCCAGCAGTTTAGCGCCCGACGGGAAAGAGCAGTTCTTC
NA	TRBD1	TRBV28	TRBJ1-2	CASRTTGDYGYTF	TGTGCCAGCAGAACCACAGGGGACTATGGCTACACCTTC
many	NA	TRBV7-2	TRBJ2-3	CASSLIGGTDTQYF	TGTGCCAGCAGCTTGATCGGGGGCACAGATACGCAGTATTTT
once	NA	TRBV12-3/TRBV12-4	TRBJ2-2	CASSPHTGSGELFF	TGTGCCAGCAGTCCACATACGGGTTCCGGGGAGCTGTTTTTT
few	NA	TRBV7-2	TRBJ2-3	CASSFRGYPQRGTQYF	TGTGCCAGCAGCTTCAGGGGCTATCCCCAGCGTGGTACGCAGTATTTT
NA	NA	TRBV6-6	TRBJ1-5	CASKRGGSNQPQHF	TGTGCCAGCAAGAGAGGGGGAAGCAATCAGCCCCAGCATTTT
NA	NA	TRBV7-2	TRBJ2-7	CASSLRTVGRSYEQYF	TGTGCCAGCAGCTTAAGGACCGTGGGTCGATCCTACGAGCAGTACTTC
many	NA	TRBV7-2	TRBJ1-6	CASSLGGGFNSPLHF	TGTGCCAGCAGCTTAGGTGGAGGGTTTAATTCACCCCTCCACTTT
NA	TRBD1	TRBV19	TRBJ1-2	CASSPRTGEGYTF	TGTGCCAGTAGTCCGCGGACAGGGGAAGGCTACACCTTC
NA	NA	TRBV6-5	TRBJ2-3	CASSRGLSQDTQYF	TGTGCCAGCAGCCGTGGACTGTCGCAGGATACGCAGTATTTT
NA	TRBD1	TRBV6-1	TRBJ1-2	CASSTQGADYGYTF	TGTGCCAGCAGTACCCAGGGGGCGGACTATGGCTACACCTTC
few	TRBD2	TRBV7-7	TRBJ2-5	CASSPTSEFQETQYF	TGTGCCAGCAGCCCCACTAGCGAATTCCAAGAGACCCAGTACTTC
NA	TRBD2	TRBV9	TRBJ2-5	CARHPRLAPSPETQYF	TGTGCCAGACACCCAAGACTAGCTCCGTCCCCGGAGACCCAGTACTTC
few	NA	TRBV7-2	TRBJ2-5	CASSSQIVETQYF	TGTGCCAGCAGCTCCCAGATTGTGGAGACCCAGTACTTC